What follows are 10 T cell receptor beta chains derived from one specimen sequenced in a study of blood T cells in healthy people across ages. A J-beta primer mix and a sample-barcoded 5' primer were used in a second PCR of about 7 to 12 cycles. One entry per CDR3 protein results from TCRdb running MiXCR on the 5' RACE reads. The sample consists of about 780,000 distinct CDR3 sequences, around 50% of them appearing once. The specimen sequenced was blood. These receptors were obtained from a man at least 80 years old in good health.

The V gene is TRBV7-8, the J gene TRBJ2-1; 9 positions match TRBD2. Germline lookup yields CDR1 SGHVS and CDR2 FQNEAQ. V was pared by 4 bases and J by 6 bases, with 4 bases of the junction left unmatched. CDR3 length: 14 amino acids. Written as DNA, the CDR3 is TGTGCCAGCAGCTGGAGCGGGAGGACCAATGAGCAGTTCTTC. Amino acid sequence: CASSWSGRTNEQFF.

Only a few counts were recorded for this clonotype. The rearrangement uses TRBV12-3 or TRBV12-4 and TRBJ2-7, with 7 bases fitting TRBD2. The length of the CDR3 is 16 residues. V lost 3 bases, J lost 1 base, and 9 bases stayed unmatched. The CDR3 reads CASSFTIAGTSYEQYF. DNA of the CDR3: TGTGCCAGCAGTTTTACCATAGCGGGTACTTCCTACGAGCAGTACTTC.

This chain connects TRBV21-1 to TRBJ2-7; the table's D call of TRBD2 was not tested on the DNA. TRBV21-1 is described as a pseudogene. The CDR3 is 20 amino acids. In nucleotides, the CDR3 is TGTGCCAGCAGCAAGGTAACCCACTACCTAAGACTAGCGGGGGACTACGAGCAGTACTTC. Its translation is CASSKVTHYLRLAGDYEQYF.

The chain has TRBV7-2 and TRBJ2-1, with D perhaps matching TRBD2 (6 bases). CDR1 SGHTA and CDR2 FQGNSA come from the germline V gene. Trimming took 6 bases from V and 9 from J, leaving 12 bases between them. This CDR3 comprises 12 residues. Here the CDR3 reads CASSPRGGEQFF. The CDR3 DNA follows: TGTGCCAGCAGTCCTAGGGGAGGTGAGCAGTTCTTC.

The CDR3 nucleotides are TGTGCCAGCAGAAACCGGGACCTTGCGCAGTATTTT. Protein sequence: CASRNRDLAQYF. This chain connects TRBV25-1 to TRBJ2-3; D possibly matches TRBD1 or TRBD2 (5 bases each). Trimming took off 6 bases at V and 10 bases at J, with 14 bases between the two ends. The CDR3 runs to 12 residues. CDR1 is MGHDK and CDR2 is SYGVNS in the germline V gene.

J is TRBJ2-1 and V is TRBV5-4, with no clear D. Per germline, CDR1 SGHNT and CDR2 YYREEE (reference sequence). CDR3 length: 14 amino acids. Trimming shortened V by 1 base and J by 2 bases, and 7 bases separated the two germline ends. The CDR3 DNA is TGTGCCAGCAGCTTGAGAGGAACCTACAATGAGCAGTTCTTC. Encoded protein: CASSLRGTYNEQFF.

This clonotype was counted many times. The J gene is TRBJ2-3, the V gene TRBV20-1, with 8 bases matching TRBD1. The CDR3 consists of 14 residues. CDR1 is DFQATT, CDR2 SNEGSKA, per germline (reference sequence). V trimming: 4 bases; J trimming: 2 bases; junction bases outside the gene matches: 5. The CDR3 DNA sequence: TGCAGTGCTACGACAGGGGATAACACAGATACGCAGTATTTT. It specifies CSATTGDNTDTQYF.

V gene TRBV24-1 combines with J gene TRBJ2-7; 10 bases are shared with TRBD2. The CDR3 spans 17 residues. Germline CDR1 and CDR2: KGHDR and SFDVKD. J gave up 7 bases and V 4 bases, and 15 bases lay outside the gene matches. CDR3 loop: CATSDRTSGFTYNEQYF. The CDR3, as DNA: TGTGCCACCAGTGACAGGACTAGCGGATTTACCTACAATGAGCAGTACTTC.

The chain combines TRBV9 with TRBJ2-7; 11 positions match TRBD2. The germline gives CDR1 SGDLS, CDR2 YYNGEE. V shed 4 bases, J shed 2 bases, and the junction held 14 bases outside the gene matches. The CDR3 length is 18 residues. CDR3 DNA sequence: TGTGCCAGCAGCCCTGGGCTAGCGGGAGGCCGATTACCCTACGAGCAGTACTTC. It translates to CASSPGLAGGRLPYEQYF.

This chain joins TRBV5-1 and TRBJ2-7, with a weak D call TRBD2 (6 bases). Trimming left V 4 bases short and J 7 bases short, with 18 bases between. The CDR3 runs 14 residues. Germline V gene lookup returns CDR1 SGHRS and CDR2 YFSETQ. CDR3 coding DNA: TGCGCCAGCAGCACCCCGCGGGGAGGATTTGAGCAGTACTTC. Translated: CASSTPRGGFEQYF. Supplemented by reference TRBV5-1 and TRBJ2-7, the full variable domain reads KAGVTQTPRYLIKTRGQQVTLSCSPISGHRSVSWYQQTPGQGLQFLFEYFSETQRNKGNFPGRFSGRQFSNSRSEMNVSTLELGDSALYLCASSTPRGGFEQYFGPGTRLTVT.